This passage covers 30 T cell receptor beta chains from one sample sequenced in a study of T-cell reconstitution after alpha-beta-depleted transplantation in children. Unique molecular identifiers featured in how the TCRbeta library was prepared. TCRdb called the PCR reads again in MiXCR, with one record for every CDR3 protein. The sample carries about 980,000 distinct CDR3 sequences, roughly 29% recorded once. Sequencing was performed on PBMCs, mostly from graft donor cells, taken 360 days after TCRalphabeta/CD19-depleted stem cell transplant. All receptors come from a boy in the first two years of life who had a stem cell transplant for SCID, so the T cells may come from the graft donor.

The rearrangement joins TRBV15 to TRBJ2-1; D uncertain. This CDR3 spans 17 amino acids. Germline V gene lookup returns CDR1 LNHNV and CDR2 YYDKDF (reference sequence). The V end lost 0 bases, the J end lost 0 bases, and 12 bases lay between the germline ends. The CDR3 is CATSRDLGGSSYNEQFF. CDR3 sequence (DNA): TGTGCCACCAGCAGAGATCTGGGCGGTAGCTCCTACAATGAGCAGTTCTTC.

V usage is TRBV20-1 and J usage is TRBJ1-5; D is unclear. The CDR3 covers 15 residues. The V end was cut by 5 bases, the J end by 9 bases, with 23 bases between. CDR1 DFQATT and CDR2 SNEGSKA come from the germline V gene (reference sequence). DNA for the CDR3: TGCAGTGCTCGAAACCTAGGGTCGAGGGCGGGGCCCCAGCATTTT. Translating gives CSARNLGSRAGPQHF.

The chain is built from TRBV20-1 and TRBJ2-3, with D possibly being TRBD1 or TRBD2 (6 bases each). V lost 1 base and J 2 bases, leaving 16 bases between the germline ends. Germline V gene sequence: CDR1 DFQATT, CDR2 SNEGSKA (reference sequence). The CDR3 extends over 16 amino acids. The CDR3 is CSARAWGRGNTDTQYF. CDR3 DNA: TGCAGTGCTAGAGCGTGGGGGCGGGGAAACACAGATACGCAGTATTTT.

The chain recombines TRBV9 with TRBJ2-5, with TRBD2 matching over 14 bases. V was clipped by 2 bases and J by 1 base; unmatched bases: 4. The CDR3 contains 17 residues. Germline lookup yields CDR1 SGDLS and CDR2 YYNGEE. The CDR3 is CASSVGGTSGSQETQYF. For the CDR3, the DNA is TGTGCCAGCAGCGTGGGAGGGACTAGCGGGAGCCAAGAGACCCAGTACTTC. Drawing the rest from reference TRBV9 and TRBJ2-5, the complete variable domain is DSGVTQTPKHLITATGQRVTLRCSPRSGDLSVYWYQQSLDQGLQFLIQYYNGEERAKGNILERFSAQQFPDLHSELNLSSLELGDSALYFCASSVGGTSGSQETQYFGPGTRLLVL.

This clonotype appeared once. The chain has TRBV5-1 and TRBJ1-1; the match to TRBD1 covers 7 bases. The V segment lost 7 bases and the J segment 8 bases; nucleotides outside the gene matches: 8. Per germline, CDR1 SGHRS and CDR2 YFSETQ. This CDR3 has 12 amino acids. The CDR3 reads CASRNDREEAFF. CDR3 bases: TGCGCCAGCCGCAATGACAGGGAAGAAGCTTTCTTT.

The V call is TRBV20-1, the J call TRBJ2-1; 11 bases are shared with TRBD2. J was trimmed by 11 bases and V by 4 bases; bases with no gene match: 13. CDR3 length: 15 amino acids. Germline-derived CDR1 and CDR2 are DFQATT and SNEGSKA (reference sequence). CDR3 nucleotide sequence: TGCAGTGCTAATATAGCGGGGGGGCCCGAGTTTAAGCAGTTCTTC. Its protein is CSANIAGGPEFKQFF.

V gene TRBV4-2 combines with J gene TRBJ2-7; D call uncertain. The V end was cut by 2 bases, the J end by 7 bases, with 9 bases between. Germline V gene data show CDR1 as LGHNA and CDR2 as YNFKEQ. The CDR3 spans 12 residues. CDR3 loop: CASSQPGREQYF. Written as DNA, the CDR3 is TGTGCCAGCAGCCAACCCGGGCGGGAGCAGTACTTC.

The CDR3 spells CASSLTGGKIGYTF. In DNA form, the CDR3 reads TGTGCCAGCAGCTTAACAGGGGGCAAGATTGGCTACACCTTC. J is TRBJ1-2 and V is TRBV7-9; 9 nucleotides line up with TRBD1. The CDR3 is made up of 14 amino acids. Germline CDR1 SEHNR, CDR2 FQNEAQ (reference sequence). After removal of 2 bases from V and 7 bases from J, the junction contained 5 bases not matched to a gene.

This chain joins TRBV3-1 and TRBJ2-1, with 8 positions matching TRBD2. V lost 4 bases to trimming and J lost 8 bases; unmatched junction nucleotides: 7. CDR1 and CDR2 from the germline V gene are LGHDT and YNNKEL (reference sequence). This CDR3 contains 14 residues. CDR3 loop: CASSRQRGYDEQFF. In DNA form, the CDR3 reads TGTGCCAGCAGCCGCCAGCGGGGGTACGATGAGCAGTTCTTC.

Many counts were recorded for this clonotype. V gene TRBV27 combines with J gene TRBJ1-5; D is ambiguous. The V gene lost 5 bases and the J gene lost 9 bases, with 11 bases spanning the gap. Germline V CDR1 and CDR2: MNHEY, SMNVEV (reference sequence). This CDR3 spans 12 amino acids. The CDR3 protein is CASSPPYGPQHF. The CDR3 DNA sequence: TGTGCCAGCAGTCCCCCGTACGGGCCCCAGCATTTT.

This clonotype has a handful of counts. V usage is TRBV4-2 and J usage is TRBJ2-5; D possibly corresponds to TRBD2 (5 bases). V was cut by 0 bases and J by 5 bases, with 10 bases left in between. The CDR3 contains 14 residues. In germline, CDR1 is LGHNA, CDR2 YNFKEQ. The CDR3, as DNA: TGTGCCAGCAGCCAAGATGCGGGTGCGGAGACCCAGTACTTC. Translation gives CASSQDAGAETQYF.

The V call is TRBV20-1, the J call TRBJ2-7; weak D call: TRBD2 (5 bases). The CDR3 is made up of 13 amino acids. Between the trimmed V and J ends, which lost 6 bases and 3 bases, there was a span of 15 bases. In germline, CDR1 is DFQATT, CDR2 SNEGSKA (reference sequence). The CDR3 loop is CSAPRAVYYEQYF. Here the CDR3 DNA reads TGCAGTGCCCCGAGGGCAGTTTACTACGAGCAGTACTTC.

This clonotype was counted between two and nine times. The genes are TRBV6-5 and TRBJ1-2, with 10 bases aligning to TRBD1. V lost 4 bases to trimming and J lost 6 bases; unmatched junction nucleotides: 5. The germline V gene has CDR1 MNHEY and CDR2 SVGAGI. The CDR3 loop spans 14 amino acids. Here the CDR3 reads CASSSPTGGDGYTF. The CDR3 DNA follows: TGTGCCAGCAGTTCCCCGACAGGGGGCGATGGCTACACCTTC.

This clonotype turned up a few times. This chain uses TRBV20-1 with TRBJ2-2; D ambiguous. CDR1 and CDR2 (germline): DFQATT, SNEGSKA (reference sequence). The V end lost 1 base, the J end lost 8 bases, and 14 bases lay between the germline ends. This CDR3 is built from 14 residues. The CDR3 bases are TGCAGTGCTAGAGCATTCAACTCCCGAGGGGAGCTGTTTTTT. As protein: CSARAFNSRGELFF.

This clonotype was counted at least ten times. CDR3 in DNA: TGCGCCAGCAGCGCGAGCGCGGGACTAGCGGTAGACGGGGAGCTGTTTTTT. It is translated as CASSASAGLAVDGELFF. The chain recombines TRBV4-3 with TRBJ2-2; 11 bases line up with TRBD2. With 5 bases clipped from V and 7 bases from J, the junction kept 12 bases outside the gene matches. This CDR3 is 17 amino acids long. CDR1 LGHNA and CDR2 YSLEER come from the germline V gene.

This chain links TRBV4-2 with TRBJ2-3, with D tentatively TRBD1 (6 bases). With 1 base removed from V and 2 bases from J, the gap between germline ends came to 13 bases. Germline values: CDR1 LGHNA, CDR2 YNFKEQ. The CDR3 spans 16 residues. The CDR3 coding sequence is TGTGCCAGCAGCCAAGGCGTACAGGGATCCACAGATACGCAGTATTTT. Amino acids: CASSQGVQGSTDTQYF.

This rearrangement joins TRBV6-1 to TRBJ1-5; D call uncertain. The CDR3 runs to 13 residues. V lost 7 bases and J 3 bases, leaving 10 bases between the germline ends. Looked up from germline, CDR1 is MNHNS and CDR2 is SASEGT. The CDR3 protein is CASITGYNQPQHF. The CDR3 nucleotides read TGTGCCAGCATCACGGGTTACAATCAGCCCCAGCATTTT.

The chain joins TRBV30 to TRBJ2-5; 9 positions match TRBD2. Germline V lookup: CDR1 GTSNPN, CDR2 SVGIG (reference sequence). The CDR3 is made up of 13 amino acids. J gave up 4 bases and V 4 bases, and 4 bases lay outside the gene matches. The CDR3 sequence is CAWKGAGGETQYF. In nucleotides, the CDR3 is TGTGCCTGGAAAGGAGCGGGGGGAGAGACCCAGTACTTC. Full variable domain (rest looked up from reference TRBV30 and TRBJ2-5): SQTIHQWPATLVQPVGSPLSLECTVEGTSNPNLYWYRQAAGRGLQLLFYSVGIGQISSEVPQNLSASRPQDRQFILSSKKLLLSDSGFYLCAWKGAGGETQYFGPGTRLLVL.

The chain couples TRBV28 to TRBJ2-3, with TRBD2 identical over 12 bases. The CDR3 is 17 amino acids. Germline V CDR1 and CDR2: MDHEN, SYDVKM. V trimming: 2 bases; J trimming: 2 bases; junction bases outside the gene matches: 5. The CDR3 reads CASSLAGLAGSTDTQYF. The CDR3 nucleotides are TGTGCCAGCAGTTTAGCTGGACTAGCGGGGTCCACAGATACGCAGTATTTT.

V usage is TRBV6-2 or TRBV6-3 and J usage is TRBJ2-2, with 8 nucleotides matching TRBD2. The CDR3 has 17 amino acids. The germline CDR1 and CDR2 sequences are MNHEY and SVGEGT. The ends lost 0 bases at V and 3 bases at J; junction bases unmatched: 6. The CDR3 loop is CASSYSATSVDTGELFF. CDR3 nucleotide sequence: TGTGCCAGCAGTTACTCGGCGACTAGCGTGGACACCGGGGAGCTGTTTTTT.

The chain joins TRBV29-1 to TRBJ2-3; D is uncertain. Trimming stripped 3 bases from V and 2 bases from J, with 9 bases between. CDR3 length: 13 residues. CDR1 and CDR2 from the germline V gene are SQVTM and ANQGSEA. Written as DNA, the CDR3 is TGCAGCGTTGAGTTCCCTAACACAGATACGCAGTATTTT. It is translated as CSVEFPNTDTQYF.

The V gene is TRBV12-3 or TRBV12-4, the J gene TRBJ2-1, with D unresolved. This CDR3 has 17 amino acids. V was cut by 5 bases and J by 4 bases, with 21 bases left in between. The DNA of the CDR3 is TGTGCCAGCAGTGTGTTAGGCAGTCTCTCCTCTTACAATGAGCAGTTCTTC. It is translated as CASSVLGSLSSYNEQFF.

This clonotype was observed a few times. The rearrangement uses TRBV28 and TRBJ1-3, with TRBD1 matching over 7 bases. The CDR3 runs 15 residues. The germline gives CDR1 MDHEN, CDR2 SYDVKM. Losses at the gene ends were 3 bases for V and 4 bases for J; bases not matched to a gene: 6. CDR3 sequence reads: CASSFGTALGNTIYF. In DNA, the CDR3 is TGTGCCAGCAGTTTCGGGACAGCTCTGGGAAACACCATATATTTT. The entire variable domain, with the rest obtained from reference TRBV28 and TRBJ1-3, is as follows: DVKVTQSSRYLVKRTGEKVFLECVQDMDHENMFWYRQDPGLGLRLIYFSYDVKMKEKGDIPEGYSVSREKKERFSLILESASTNQTSMYLCASSFGTALGNTIYFGEGSWLTVV.

This clonotype was detected once. The chain has TRBV20-1 and TRBJ2-7; 7 nucleotides agree with TRBD1. V gave up 3 bases and J gave up 0 bases; unmatched junction bases: 5. This CDR3 has 14 residues. CDR1 DFQATT and CDR2 SNEGSKA come from the germline V gene (reference sequence). CDR3 sequence reads: CSARGDRVSYEQYF. The CDR3 DNA is TGCAGTGCTAGGGGGGACAGAGTCTCCTACGAGCAGTACTTC.

A few counts support this clonotype. The genes are TRBV5-5 and TRBJ1-1; D is uncertain. Germline-derived CDR1 and CDR2 are SGHKS and YYEKEE (reference sequence). V dropped 4 bases and J dropped 0 bases, with 13 bases sitting between them. CDR3 size: 15 residues. Written as DNA, the CDR3 is TGTGCCAGCAGCCCCCAGGCCCAGATGAACACTGAAGCTTTCTTT. Translating gives CASSPQAQMNTEAFF. Using reference TRBV5-5 and TRBJ1-1 for the parts outside the CDR3, the full variable domain is DAGVTQSPTHLIKTRGQQVTLRCSPISGHKSVSWYQQVLGQGPQFIFQYYEKEERGRGNFPDRFSARQFPNYSSELNVNALLLGDSALYLCASSPQAQMNTEAFFGQGTRLTVV.

This clonotype turned up a few times. The V call is TRBV20-1, the J call TRBJ2-1, with a tentative D call TRBD1 (6 bases). The germline V gene has CDR1 DFQATT and CDR2 SNEGSKA (reference sequence). V lost 2 bases, J lost 2 bases, and 13 bases lay in between. The CDR3 covers 15 residues. The CDR3 DNA sequence: TGCAGTGCTAGAAATAACAGGGTCCCCTACAATGAGCAGTTCTTC. It translates to CSARNNRVPYNEQFF.

This clonotype was recorded at least ten times. This chain connects TRBV5-1 to TRBJ2-3, with 8 bases matching TRBD2. The CDR3 totals 15 residues. V shed 2 bases and J 0 bases; nucleotides not matched to a gene: 2. Germline V gives CDR1 SGHRS, CDR2 YFSETQ. The CDR3 DNA reads TGCGCCAGCAGCTTCGGGGGGGATAGCACAGATACGCAGTATTTT. It encodes CASSFGGDSTDTQYF.

This clonotype was recorded a few times. The CDR3 DNA is TGTGCCAGCAGCTTACTGCCCGCGCCGGAGCAGTACTTC. The encoded protein is CASSLLPAPEQYF. The V gene is TRBV7-9, the J gene TRBJ2-7; D uncertain. Trimming removed 2 bases from V and 7 bases from J, with 12 bases in between. Germline V gives CDR1 SEHNR, CDR2 FQNEAQ (reference sequence). This CDR3 region has 13 residues. The variable domain in full, completed from reference TRBV7-9 and TRBJ2-7, reads DTGVSQNPRHKITKRGQNVTFRCDPISEHNRLYWYRQTLGQGPEFLTYFQNEAQLEKSRLLSDRFSAERPKGSFSTLEIQRTEQGDSAMYLCASSLLPAPEQYFGPGTRLTVT.

The J gene is TRBJ2-2, the V gene TRBV6-1; D is tentatively TRBD1 or TRBD2 (7 bases each). Germline V gives CDR1 MNHNS, CDR2 SASEGT. CDR3 length equals 15 residues. With 8 bases removed from V and 5 bases from J, the gap between germline ends came to 18 bases. CDR3 residues: CASDGRGPRTGELFF. The CDR3 bases are TGTGCCAGCGATGGGAGGGGGCCGAGAACCGGGGAGCTGTTTTTT.

V is TRBV5-6 and J is TRBJ1-1, with D possibly matching TRBD1 (5 bases). Trimming removed 4 bases at V and 0 bases at J, with 13 bases between. CDR3 size: 15 residues. Germline V CDR1 and CDR2: SGHDT, YYEEEE. This CDR3 is CASSPLRQMNTEAFF. CDR3 in DNA: TGTGCCAGCAGCCCCCTCAGACAGATGAACACTGAAGCTTTCTTT.